Below, one TCR beta chain is given with its context. Antigen unknown. PCR involved 60 Vbeta and 13 Jbeta primers. The table came from immunoSEQ multiplex PCR; TCRdb's copy has only in-frame clones and leaves some out. The sample carries around 170,000 clones, about three quarters recorded once. V was pared by 4 bases and J by 7 bases, with 5 bases of the junction left unmatched. This CDR3 is built from 14 residues. Germline V lookup: CDR1 SGDLS, CDR2 YYNGEE. The data originate from a study of cytomegalovirus exposure and HLA in healthy donors. Overall study results and limits: A later analysis linked fewer than 20,000 TCR beta sequences to HLA alleles at 0.05 false discovery rate.

The gene calls are TRBV9 and TRBJ1-6; 7 nucleotides match TRBD1. The clonotype was recovered from a man aged 18 to 30 in good health and CMV-seronegative. The sample comprised PBMCs. Written as DNA, the CDR3 is TGTGCCAGCAGCATACAGACAGGGAATTCACCCCTCCACTTT. It codes for CASSIQTGNSPLHF.